The 28 T cell receptor beta chains given below trace back to one sample, sequenced in a study of technical replicates of blood from a few donors. Repertoires were generated with immunoSEQ multiplex PCR, while TCRdb's copy carries only in-frame clones and drops some. The sample holds 70,000 to 75,000 clones; approximately 95% are singletons and the top ten take approximately 0.25%. Sequenced material: T cells isolated from PBMCs. These receptor sequences come from a human donor in good health.

The chain uses TRBV12-5 and TRBJ1-2, with D perhaps TRBD1 (6 bases). Looked up from germline, CDR1 is LGHNT and CDR2 is FRNRAP. V was cut by 0 bases and J by 4 bases, with 30 bases left in between. The CDR3 is 21 residues long. The CDR3 spells CASGLVSAYAGAQMYSYGYTF. The CDR3 DNA sequence: TGTGCTAGTGGTTTGGTATCTGCCTATGCGGGGGCGCAGATGTATAGCTATGGCTACACCTTC.

The chain combines TRBV28 with TRBJ2-7; 8 bases agree with TRBD1. V lost 5 bases and J lost 2; bases outside the gene matches: 5. There are 14 residues in the CDR3. Germline-derived CDR1 and CDR2 are MDHEN and SYDVKM. The CDR3 nucleotides are TGTGCCAGCAGTCCAGGGGGCCCACCCTACGAGCAGTACTTC. It codes for CASSPGGPPYEQYF.

J is TRBJ2-7 and V is TRBV11-3, with no clear D. V was trimmed by 5 bases and J by 3 bases, leaving 8 bases between them. The CDR3 totals 12 residues. From germline, CDR1 is SGHNT and CDR2 YENEEA. CDR3 region: CASSTNFYEQYF. Written as DNA, the CDR3 is TGTGCCAGCAGCACTAACTTCTACGAGCAGTACTTC. Filled out from reference TRBV11-3 and TRBJ2-7, the complete variable domain reads EAGVVQSPRYKIIEKKQPVAFWCNPISGHNTLYWYLQNLGQGPELLIRYENEEAVDDSQLPKDRFSAERLKGVDSTLKIQPAELGDSAVYLCASSTNFYEQYFGPGTRLTVT.

This clone was observed a single time. The chain employs TRBV11-3 and TRBJ1-6, with TRBD1 matching over 7 bases. After removal of 5 bases from V and 8 bases from J, the junction contained 6 bases not matched to a gene. Germline lookup yields CDR1 SGHNT and CDR2 YENEEA. This CDR3 spans 14 amino acids. CDR3 nucleotide sequence: TGTGCCAGCAGCGCCCGGGACAGCGATTCACCCCTCCACTTT. It encodes CASSARDSDSPLHF.

The chain couples TRBV7-9 to TRBJ2-2, with 7 bases identical to TRBD2. The CDR3 covers 16 residues. From germline, CDR1 is SEHNR and CDR2 FQNEAQ (reference sequence). Losses at the gene ends were 3 bases for V and 4 bases for J; bases not matched to a gene: 8. The CDR3 DNA reads TGTGCCAGCAGCTTGGGTCGCGGGGGAATCACCGGGGAGCTGTTTTTT. Residues: CASSLGRGGITGELFF.

V and J are TRBV5-5 and TRBJ2-7; 7 bases align to TRBD2. V lost 3 bases and J lost 3; bases outside the gene matches: 3. CDR3 size: 13 residues. The germline gives CDR1 SGHKS, CDR2 YYEKEE (reference sequence). The CDR3 sequence: CASSSSSGYEQYF. DNA for the CDR3: TGTGCCAGCAGCTCCTCTAGCGGCTACGAGCAGTACTTC.

The chain couples TRBV12-1 to TRBJ2-3; the table assigns TRBD2, which was not confirmed against the DNA. TRBV12-1 counts as a pseudogene. CDR3 length: 21 residues. The CDR3 spells CASSLCLQDRVGLAATDTQYF. CDR3 coding DNA: TGTGCCAGCAGCTTGTGCCTCCAGGACAGGGTTGGACTAGCGGCCACAGATACGCAGTATTTT.

This sequence joins TRBV27 and TRBJ2-6, with TRBD2 matching over 12 bases. The germline gives CDR1 MNHEY, CDR2 SMNVEV (reference sequence). The CDR3 covers 17 residues. The J segment lost 0 bases and the V segment lost 5 bases, leaving 2 bases of the junction unmatched. The CDR3 loop is CASSRTSGVSGANVLTF. CDR3 sequence (DNA): TGTGCCAGCAGTCGGACTAGCGGGGTCTCTGGGGCCAACGTCCTGACTTTC.

The chain carries TRBV27 and TRBJ1-3; TRBD1 is a possible D gene (6 bases). The CDR3 has 15 amino acids. Germline CDR1 and CDR2: MNHEY and SMNVEV (reference sequence). V was cut by 6 bases and J by 0 bases, with 12 bases left in between. The DNA for the CDR3 is TGTGCCAGCAGGGACAGTCCTTTCTCTGGAAACACCATATATTTT. It translates to CASRDSPFSGNTIYF.

The chain recombines TRBV18 with TRBJ1-1; possibly TRBD1 for D (6 bases). CDR3 size: 18 residues. CDR1 is KGHSH and CDR2 is LQKENI in the germline V gene. Trimming left V 4 bases short and J 3 bases short, with 24 bases between. The DNA for the CDR3 is TGTGCCAGCTCACAACGTATAAGAGGAGCCCAGGGGTACACTGAAGCTTTCTTT. Its protein product is CASSQRIRGAQGYTEAFF. Full variable domain (rest looked up from reference TRBV18 and TRBJ1-1): NAGVMQNPRHLVRRRGQEARLRCSPMKGHSHVYWYRQLPEEGLKFMVYLQKENIIDESGMPKERFSAEFPKEGPSILRIQQVVRGDSAAYFCASSQRIRGAQGYTEAFFGQGTRLTVV.

This sequence joins TRBV29-1 and TRBJ2-7; 8 bases fit TRBD2. The CDR3 sequence is 12 residues long. The V gene end was trimmed by 6 bases and the J gene end by 9 bases; junction bases not matched to a gene: 10. The germline gives CDR1 SQVTM, CDR2 ANQGSEA. The CDR3 bases are TGCAGCGTGCGGACTAGCTACCCGGGGCAGTACTTC. Amino acids: CSVRTSYPGQYF.

The chain carries TRBV18 and TRBJ2-5; 7 bases map to TRBD1. Germline CDR1 and CDR2: KGHSH and LQKENI. V shed 3 bases and J 4 bases; nucleotides not matched to a gene: 5. This CDR3 is built from 14 residues. The CDR3 sequence is CASSPRGGGETQYF. CDR3 sequence (DNA): TGTGCCAGCTCACCCAGAGGGGGCGGAGAGACCCAGTACTTC.

The rearrangement uses TRBV4-1 and TRBJ2-5; TRBD2 matches 7 bases. CDR1 and CDR2 (germline): MGHRA, YSYEKL. Germline trimming cut 4 bases from V and 4 bases from J; bases unmatched to any gene: 9. The CDR3 length is 15 residues. The CDR3 nucleotides read TGCGCCAGCAGCCTTTTGGGGGGAGGGTTAGAGACCCAGTACTTC. Its protein product is CASSLLGGGLETQYF.

The chain joins TRBV5-1 to TRBJ1-5; no definite D call. The CDR3 is made up of 15 amino acids. Looked up from germline, CDR1 is SGHRS and CDR2 is YFSETQ. V dropped 0 bases and J dropped 1 base, with 8 bases sitting between them. The CDR3: CASSLGPGSNQPQHF. As DNA, the CDR3 is TGCGCCAGCAGCTTGGGCCCCGGGAGCAATCAGCCCCAGCATTTT.

This chain joins TRBV6-4 and TRBJ1-5; D ambiguous. Germline-derived CDR1 and CDR2 are MRHNA and SNTAGT. V dropped 6 bases and J dropped 9 bases, with 24 bases sitting between them. The length of the CDR3 is 16 residues. The CDR3 here is CASSGLSITRPRPQHF. CDR3 bases: TGTGCCAGCAGCGGACTATCTATCACAAGACCGCGGCCCCAGCATTTT.

The J gene is TRBJ1-5, the V gene TRBV15; TRBD1 aligns across 7 bases. The germline CDR1 and CDR2 sequences are LNHNV and YYDKDF (reference sequence). The CDR3 has 16 residues. V was clipped by 0 bases and J by 5 bases; unmatched bases: 7. For the CDR3, the DNA is TGTGCCACCAGCAGAGACCCCGGGACAGCCTATCAGCCCCAGCATTTT. As protein: CATSRDPGTAYQPQHF.

The chain combines TRBV11-3 with TRBJ2-7; TRBD1 matches at 9 bases. Germline assignment: CDR1 SGHNT and CDR2 YENEEA. With 4 bases clipped from V and 5 bases from J, the junction kept 3 bases outside the gene matches. This CDR3 region has 13 residues. CDR3 amino acids: CASSSQGADEQYF. In DNA form, the CDR3 reads TGTGCCAGCAGCTCACAGGGGGCGGACGAGCAGTACTTC.

This clone was seen just once. The gene calls are TRBV6-1 and TRBJ2-2, with D possibly matching TRBD1 (5 bases). Trimming pared 5 bases from V and 1 base from J, leaving 5 bases between. Germline values: CDR1 MNHNS, CDR2 SASEGT. The CDR3 runs to 13 residues. The CDR3 nucleotides read TGTGCCAGCAGTACAGGGAACACCGGGGAGCTGTTTTTT. It encodes CASSTGNTGELFF.

CDR3 nucleotide sequence: TGTGCCAGCAGTTTCTTAGCCGGGACAGGGGACTATGGCTACACCTTC. Its translation is CASSFLAGTGDYGYTF. This chain connects TRBV7-2 to TRBJ1-2; TRBD1 matches 10 bases. The CDR3 contains 16 residues. Trimming removed 6 bases from V and 3 bases from J; junction bases left unmatched: 10. Germline V CDR1 and CDR2: SGHTA, FQGNSA.

The J gene is TRBJ2-7, the V gene TRBV18; D remains ambiguous. V was trimmed by 6 bases and J by 5 bases, leaving 11 bases between them. Germline V lookup: CDR1 KGHSH, CDR2 LQKENI. The CDR3 runs to 12 residues. This CDR3 is CASSRSRDEQYF. The CDR3 DNA reads as TGTGCCAGCTCCCGGTCCCGCGACGAGCAGTACTTC. Full variable domain (outside the CDR3, taken from reference TRBV18 and TRBJ2-7): NAGVMQNPRHLVRRRGQEARLRCSPMKGHSHVYWYRQLPEEGLKFMVYLQKENIIDESGMPKERFSAEFPKEGPSILRIQQVVRGDSAAYFCASSRSRDEQYFGPGTRLTVT.

The rearrangement links TRBV7-6 to TRBJ2-3, with TRBD2 matching over 14 bases. The V and J ends lost 5 bases and 0 bases, in that order; junction bases with no gene match: 10. CDR1 SGHVS and CDR2 FNYEAQ come from the germline V gene. There are 19 residues in the CDR3. The CDR3, as DNA: TGTGCCAGCAGCGTGGGACTAGCGGGAGCTGAGGGAAGCACAGATACGCAGTATTTT. Translated, it gives CASSVGLAGAEGSTDTQYF.

V and J are TRBV6-6 and TRBJ2-7; 7 bases fit TRBD1. This CDR3 has 12 residues. After removal of 4 bases from V and 5 bases from J, the junction contained 2 bases not matched to a gene. Germline V gene data show CDR1 as MNHNY and CDR2 as SVGAGI (reference sequence). The CDR3 region is CASSWTGDEQYF. The DNA of the CDR3 is TGTGCCAGCAGTTGGACAGGCGACGAGCAGTACTTC.

V gene TRBV14 combines with J gene TRBJ2-6; D call uncertain. CDR1 and CDR2 (germline): SGHDN, FVKESK. Trimming removed 6 bases from V and 0 bases from J, with 15 bases in between. The CDR3 extends over 17 amino acids. CDR3 bases: TGTGCCAGCAGTCCAAGAACCAAGCTCTCTGGGGCCAACGTCCTGACTTTC. Its protein is CASSPRTKLSGANVLTF.

The chain carries TRBV9 and TRBJ1-3; no reliable D call. The germline V gene encodes CDR1 SGDLS and CDR2 YYNGEE. V lost 0 bases and J 1 base, leaving 8 bases between the germline ends. The length of the CDR3 is 15 residues. The CDR3 loop is CASSVVPVSGNTIYF. CDR3 coding DNA: TGTGCCAGCAGCGTAGTTCCAGTATCTGGAAACACCATATATTTT.

This clone was seen only once. The chain is built from TRBV7-8 and TRBJ1-4; tentative D call: TRBD1 (6 bases). V gave up 1 base and J gave up 5 bases, with 8 bases separating them. The CDR3 extends over 14 amino acids. CDR1 SGHVS and CDR2 FQNEAQ come from the germline V gene. CDR3 sequence (DNA): TGTGCCAGCAGCTTAGGGACAGTGAATGAAAAACTGTTTTTT. Amino acids: CASSLGTVNEKLFF.

This clone showed up just once. V and J are TRBV7-8 and TRBJ2-2; 8 bases match TRBD1. Germline trimming cut 5 bases from V and 4 bases from J; bases unmatched to any gene: 3. The CDR3 contains 14 residues. Germline CDR1 SGHVS, CDR2 FQNEAQ. The CDR3 reads CASSRGQGTGELFF. In DNA, the CDR3 is TGTGCCAGCAGCCGCGGACAGGGCACCGGGGAGCTGTTTTTT.

The CDR3 nucleotides are TGTGCCAGCAGTGAAGCTAGGGACAGGGCAGGGACTAGCCAAGAGACCCAGTACTTC. Its protein is CASSEARDRAGTSQETQYF. V gene TRBV2 combines with J gene TRBJ2-5; D is perhaps TRBD1 (9 bases). The CDR3 runs to 19 residues. With 0 bases removed from V and 1 base from J, the gap between germline ends came to 21 bases. The V gene's germline CDR1 is SNHLY and CDR2 FYNNEI.

The V call is TRBV29-1, the J call TRBJ2-1; 10 nucleotides align to TRBD1. J was trimmed by 1 base and V by 0 bases; bases with no gene match: 6. The CDR3 runs to 17 residues. Germline lookup yields CDR1 SQVTM and CDR2 ANQGSEA. The CDR3 protein is CSVEDGQGDRSYNEQFF. The DNA of the CDR3 is TGCAGCGTTGAAGACGGACAGGGGGATCGGTCCTACAATGAGCAGTTCTTC.